The rows below give T cell receptor beta chains drawn from one sample of a study of shared clonotypes between healthy human individuals. Assay used: immunoSEQ multiplex PCR; TCRdb lists only in-frame clones, some missing. The data show fewer than 600,000 clones, with roughly three quarters seen just once and more than 10% held by the top ten. Source material: PBMCs. The source of these receptors is a woman aged 40 to 50 in good health. Some clones in this sample may be carry-over from other donors' samples. The CDR3 runs from the conserved cysteine through the conserved F or W. A D gene is named only where the DNA matches it firmly. Part of the rows lack a size; the others show once, few, many or a class for expanded clones.

size	D	V	J	CDR3	DNA
.	TRBD2	TRBV28	TRBJ2-7	CASLELAGSYEQYF	TGTGCCAGCCTGGAACTAGCGGGATCCTACGAGCAGTACTTC
.	.	TRBV29-1	TRBJ2-1	CSVRTHNEQFF	TGCAGCGTCCGGACTCACAATGAGCAGTTCTTC
.	TRBD1	TRBV11-3	TRBJ1-5	CASSLEFRTGVDVGNQPQHF	TGTGCCAGCAGCTTAGAGTTCAGGACAGGGGTAGACGTGGGCAATCAGCCCCAGCATTTT
once	TRBD2	TRBV4-2	TRBJ2-1	CASSPSSSGSPDEQFF	TGTGCCAGCAGCCCCTCGTCTAGCGGGAGCCCCGATGAGCAGTTCTTC
.	TRBD2	TRBV9	TRBJ2-3	CASTTPSGSGTDTQYF	TGTGCCAGCACGACCCCTAGCGGGAGTGGCACAGATACGCAGTATTTT
.	.	TRBV29-1	TRBJ2-2	CSVEAGQGTGELFF	TGCAGCGTTGAGGCAGGGCAGGGCACCGGGGAGCTGTTTTTT
.	.	TRBV27	TRBJ1-2	CASSFRADPILHHGYTF	TGTGCCAGCAGTTTTAGAGCGGATCCAATCCTACACCATGGCTACACCTTC
.	.	TRBV5-6	TRBJ2-1	CASSLGTNNEQFF	TGTGCCAGCAGCTTGGGGACGAACAATGAGCAGTTCTTC
.	TRBD1	TRBV28	TRBJ2-7	CASSSRQGITSYEQYF	TGTGCCAGCAGTTCCCGACAGGGAATTACCTCCTACGAGCAGTACTTC
.	.	TRBV2	TRBJ2-1	CASSRDIQPYNEQFF	TGTGCCAGCAGCCGGGACATTCAACCGTACAATGAGCAGTTCTTC
.	TRBD2	TRBV5-1	TRBJ2-1	CASSSTSGGSYNEQFF	TGCGCCAGCAGCTCGACTAGCGGGGGCTCCTACAATGAGCAGTTCTTC
.	.	TRBV18	TRBJ1-1	CASSPGGQGNTEAFF	TGTGCCAGCTCACCGGGTGGGCAGGGGAACACTGAAGCTTTCTTT
.	TRBD2	TRBV28	TRBJ2-7	CASRRTGTSLYEQYF	TGTGCCAGCAGGCGAACCGGGACTAGTCTCTACGAGCAGTACTTC
.	TRBD1	TRBV7-9	TRBJ1-1	CASSSLDRERSTEAFF	TGTGCCAGCAGCTCACTGGACAGGGAAAGATCCACTGAAGCTTTCTTT
.	TRBD1	TRBV6-1	TRBJ1-5	CASSHGTESNQPQHF	TGTGCCAGCAGTCACGGGACAGAGAGCAATCAGCCCCAGCATTTT
.	.	TRBV18	TRBJ1-4	CASSPERTNEKLFF	TGTGCCAGCTCACCAGAACGGACTAATGAAAAACTGTTTTTT
.	TRBD2	TRBV4-1	TRBJ2-7	CASSRWGGSYEQYF	TGCGCCAGCAGCCGATGGGGGGGAAGCTACGAGCAGTACTTC
.	TRBD1	TRBV4-1	TRBJ2-7	CASSQDSGTGRYEQYF	TGCGCCAGCAGCCAAGATTCAGGGACAGGGAGGTACGAGCAGTACTTC
.	TRBD1	TRBV29-1	TRBJ2-7	CSVKDRGDSYEQYF	TGCAGCGTTAAAGACAGGGGGGACTCCTACGAGCAGTACTTC
.	.	TRBV7-9	TRBJ2-6	CASKSAGANVLTF	TGTGCCAGCAAGTCGGCAGGGGCCAACGTCCTGACTTTC
few	.	TRBV11-2	TRBJ2-4	CASSLVTSRNIQYF	TGTGCCAGCAGCTTAGTCACTAGTAGAAACATTCAGTACTTT
.	.	TRBV2	TRBJ2-1	CASSGQVSSNEQFF	TGTGCCAGCAGTGGGCAGGTTTCTTCCAATGAGCAGTTCTTC
.	.	TRBV23-1	TRBJ2-3	CASSPVRGGEDTQYF	TGCGCCAGCAGTCCGGTGAGAGGGGGGGAGGATACGCAGTATTTT
medium-sized	.	TRBV7-3	TRBJ2-7	CASSFLRYSPYEQYF	TGTGCCAGCAGTTTCCTCCGCTACTCACCCTACGAGCAGTACTTC
.	TRBD1	TRBV29-1	TRBJ1-2	CSVPRGGADYGYTF	TGCAGCGTCCCCAGGGGGGGCGCGGACTATGGCTACACCTTC
.	.	TRBV28	TRBJ2-7	CASSSTYYEQYF	TGTGCCAGCAGTTCGACATACTACGAGCAGTACTTC
.	.	TRBV2	TRBJ2-2	CASSVGTITYTGELFF	TGTGCCAGCAGTGTCGGGACCATAACCTACACCGGGGAGCTGTTTTTT
.	.	TRBV2	TRBJ2-1	CASRQQGNQQFF	TGTGCCAGCAGACAACAGGGAAACCAGCAGTTCTTC
.	TRBD2	TRBV11-2	TRBJ2-7	CASSFRLAGSYEQYF	TGTGCCAGCAGCTTTAGACTAGCGGGATCCTACGAGCAGTACTTC